A single sample is the source of the 15 T cell receptor beta chains below, sequenced in a study of shared clonotypes between healthy human individuals. Measured with immunoSEQ multiplex PCR; TCRdb has only the in-frame clones, and not every one. Found here are 2 million to 3 million clones, approximately 94% of them singletons; the top ten hold approximately 0.36%. Material for sequencing was naive CD4+ T cells from PBMCs. The subset: CD45RA+ positively selected. These receptors originate from a young man in good health. Some clones in this sample may be carry-over from other donors' samples.

V is TRBV9 and J is TRBJ1-1, with TRBD1 matching 8 bases. The CDR3 has 16 residues. Germline V gene sequence: CDR1 SGDLS, CDR2 YYNGEE. J lost 4 bases, V lost 3 bases, and 11 bases had no gene match. The CDR3 spells CASSESRTGYGTEAFF. CDR3 nucleotide sequence: TGTGCCAGCAGCGAGAGCCGGACAGGGTATGGCACTGAAGCTTTCTTT.

The chain links TRBV19 to TRBJ1-1, with D possibly TRBD1 on 5 matching bases. The germline gives CDR1 LNHDA, CDR2 SQIVND (reference sequence). The CDR3 contains 14 residues. V gave up 3 bases and J gave up 4 bases, with 12 bases separating them. The CDR3 loop reads CASSMGQGSTEAFF. DNA for the CDR3: TGTGCCAGTAGTATGGGGCAAGGGAGCACTGAAGCTTTCTTT.

The V gene is TRBV11-3, the J gene TRBJ2-1; 10 bases line up with TRBD2. From germline, CDR1 is SGHNT and CDR2 YENEEA. The junction had 9 bases not matched to a gene; V was cut back by 0 bases and J by 4 bases. CDR3 size: 18 residues. The CDR3 reads CASSLDLASGSGYNEQFF. As DNA, the CDR3 is TGTGCCAGCAGCTTAGATCTTGCTAGCGGGAGTGGTTACAATGAGCAGTTCTTC.

This chain links TRBV11-1 with TRBJ2-7; tentatively, D is TRBD1 (5 bases). Germline values: CDR1 SGHAT, CDR2 FQDESV (reference sequence). V shed 7 bases and J shed 0 bases, with 19 bases lying between them. This CDR3 has 16 amino acids. The CDR3 protein is CASNKAPDTSSYEQYF. CDR3 nucleotides: TGTGCCAGCAACAAAGCCCCGGACACCTCCTCCTACGAGCAGTACTTC.

Concerning this clone itself: Other nucleotide sequences from this sample produce the same CDR3. V and J are TRBV30 and TRBJ1-5; 8 bases fit TRBD1. This CDR3 region has 13 residues. The germline gives CDR1 GTSNPN, CDR2 SVGIG (reference sequence). J was trimmed by 4 bases and V by 1 base; bases with no gene match: 0. CDR3 nucleotide sequence: TGTGCCTGGAGTGGGGACAGGAATCAGCCCCAGCATTTT. Residues: CAWSGDRNQPQHF.

This clone was detected once. This chain joins TRBV14 and TRBJ2-3, with D possibly being TRBD2 (5 bases). V gave up 0 bases and J gave up 8 bases, with 12 bases separating them. CDR3 length equals 14 residues. Germline loops: CDR1 SGHDN, CDR2 FVKESK. The CDR3 bases are TGTGCCAGCAGCCAAGAAGGGAGTTTCGCTACGCAGTATTTT. Amino acids: CASSQEGSFATQYF. Complete variable domain (other parts from reference TRBV14 and TRBJ2-3): EAGVTQFPSHSVIEKGQTVTLRCDPISGHDNLYWYRRVMGKEIKFLLHFVKESKQDESGMPNNRFLAERTGGTYSTLKVQPAELEDSGVYFCASSQEGSFATQYFGPGTRLTVL.

The chain uses TRBV5-6 and TRBJ1-2; D is undetermined. The CDR3 has 13 residues. Germline V gene sequence: CDR1 SGHDT, CDR2 YYEEEE. Trimming left V 4 bases short and J 7 bases short, with 14 bases between. CDR3: CASSPNSHFGYTF. Written as DNA, the CDR3 is TGTGCCAGCAGCCCCAACAGCCACTTTGGCTACACCTTC.

The chain has TRBV11-2 and TRBJ2-1, with D maybe TRBD1 (5 bases). V shed 3 bases and J shed 0 bases, with 15 bases lying between them. The germline V gene encodes CDR1 SGHAT and CDR2 FQNNGV. The CDR3 sequence is 17 residues long. CDR3 in DNA: TGTGCCAGCAGCTTCCGGACAATGGTTAGCTCCTACAATGAGCAGTTCTTC. Translating gives CASSFRTMVSSYNEQFF. The full variable domain, rest sourced from reference TRBV11-2 and TRBJ2-1, is EAGVAQSPRYKIIEKRQSVAFWCNPISGHATLYWYQQILGQGPKLLIQFQNNGVVDDSQLPKDRFSAERLKGVDSTLKIQPAKLEDSAVYLCASSFRTMVSSYNEQFFGPGTRLTVL.

This sequence joins TRBV29-1 and TRBJ2-2, with 11 bases lining up with TRBD2. The CDR3 totals 14 residues. Trimming at V came to 7 bases and at J to 2 bases, leaving 3 bases not matched to a gene. Germline V gene sequence: CDR1 SQVTM, CDR2 ANQGSEA. This CDR3 is CSAGTSGNTGELFF. The CDR3 coding sequence is TGCAGCGCGGGGACTAGCGGCAACACCGGGGAGCTGTTTTTT.

This sequence joins TRBV9 and TRBJ1-2; 7 positions agree with TRBD1. J lost 3 bases, V lost 3 bases, and 17 bases had no gene match. Per germline, CDR1 SGDLS and CDR2 YYNGEE. This CDR3 has 18 residues. In nucleotides, the CDR3 is TGTGCCAGCAGCGAGCCAGATGGGAGACAGGGCTTGGACTATGGCTACACCTTC. Protein: CASSEPDGRQGLDYGYTF.

CDR3 residues: CASSPSGTGNHEQYF. For the CDR3, the DNA is TGTGCCAGCAGCCCGTCGGGGACAGGGAACCACGAGCAGTACTTC. This chain connects TRBV7-9 to TRBJ2-7; TRBD1 aligns across 9 bases. Germline trimming cut 5 bases from V and 5 bases from J; bases unmatched to any gene: 10. Germline V gene lookup returns CDR1 SEHNR and CDR2 FQNEAQ (reference sequence). The CDR3 loop spans 15 amino acids.

This clone was observed once. This chain joins TRBV18 and TRBJ1-1; 10 bases agree with TRBD1. V shed 5 bases, J shed 0 bases, and the junction held 6 bases outside the gene matches. Germline CDR1 is KGHSH and CDR2 is LQKENI. The CDR3 length is 16 residues. CDR3 region: CASSWGQGLLNTEAFF. The CDR3 DNA is TGTGCCAGCTCATGGGGACAGGGGCTATTGAACACTGAAGCTTTCTTT. Full variable domain (rest looked up from reference TRBV18 and TRBJ1-1): NAGVMQNPRHLVRRRGQEARLRCSPMKGHSHVYWYRQLPEEGLKFMVYLQKENIIDESGMPKERFSAEFPKEGPSILRIQQVVRGDSAAYFCASSWGQGLLNTEAFFGQGTRLTVV.

V usage is TRBV2 and J usage is TRBJ1-2; D ambiguous. Trimming left V 6 bases short and J 3 bases short, with 17 bases between. Germline CDR1 is SNHLY and CDR2 is FYNNEI. The CDR3 runs 15 residues. CDR3 region: CASRNPGGSHYGYTF. The CDR3 DNA sequence: TGTGCCAGCAGGAACCCTGGAGGGTCCCACTATGGCTACACCTTC.

The chain has TRBV25-1 and TRBJ2-7; no reliable D call. The CDR3 consists of 12 residues. Trimming pared 2 bases from V and 12 bases from J, leaving 14 bases between. CDR1 is MGHDK, CDR2 SYGVNS, per germline. The CDR3: CASSESAVRVYF. CDR3 nucleotides: TGTGCCAGCAGTGAAAGCGCCGTACGTGTGTACTTC.

This CDR3 reads CASSPDRGHVYGYTF. The CDR3 nucleotides are TGCGCCAGCAGCCCGGACAGGGGACACGTCTATGGCTACACCTTC. V gene TRBV5-1 combines with J gene TRBJ1-2; 9 nucleotides agree with TRBD1. Trimming at V came to 4 bases and at J to 4 bases, leaving 8 bases not matched to a gene. Germline lookup yields CDR1 SGHRS and CDR2 YFSETQ. The CDR3 length is 15 residues.